This passage covers 25 T cell receptor beta chains from one sample sequenced in a study of radiotherapy plus CTLA-4 blockade in lung cancer. The method was immunoSEQ multiplex PCR; TCRdb's version includes in-frame clones alone and lacks a portion of them. The top ten clones hold approximately 23% of a sample with around 45,000 clones, approximately 67% of them seen once. The specimen comprised peripheral blood, sampled from a patient treated with radiotherapy plus ipilimumab. Source of these receptors: a human donor with non-small cell lung cancer who had a partial response to radiotherapy plus ipilimumab.

The rearrangement uses TRBV4-2 and TRBJ1-3, with a possible D match to TRBD1 (5 bases). The CDR3 length is 17 residues. Germline CDR1 is LGHNA and CDR2 is YNFKEQ. V was pared by 1 base and J by 4 bases, with 17 bases between. CDR3 nucleotides: TGTGCCAGCAGCCAAGTGGCCGGGGGAGGAGCCGGAAACACCATATATTTT. This translates into CASSQVAGGGAGNTIYF.

V usage is TRBV7-9 and J usage is TRBJ2-2; D not certain. CDR3 size: 14 residues. The germline V and J ends were trimmed by 6 bases and 5 bases, with 13 bases remaining between them. CDR1 and CDR2 from the germline V gene are SEHNR and FQNEAQ (reference sequence). For the CDR3, the DNA is TGTGCCAGCAGTAAGGCGTACGGGACCGGGGAGCTGTTTTTT. Its translation is CASSKAYGTGELFF. The full variable domain, with the rest looked up from reference TRBV7-9 and TRBJ2-2, is DTGVSQNPRHKITKRGQNVTFRCDPISEHNRLYWYRQTLGQGPEFLTYFQNEAQLEKSRLLSDRFSAERPKGSFSTLEIQRTEQGDSAMYLCASSKAYGTGELFFGEGSRLTVL.

This chain uses TRBV12-5 with TRBJ2-7, with a tentative D call TRBD2 (6 bases). V lost 7 bases, J lost 2 bases, and 12 bases lay in between. The CDR3 has 13 residues. CDR1 and CDR2 from the germline V gene are LGHNT and FRNRAP. The CDR3 DNA reads as TGTGCTAGTGCCCTGGGGGGAGCCTACGAGCAGTACTTC. Its protein is CASALGGAYEQYF.

This chain joins TRBV9 and TRBJ2-6, with D unclear. The V and J ends lost 0 bases and 4 bases respectively, with 14 bases between them. The CDR3 runs 17 residues. Germline CDR1 reads SGDLS; CDR2 reads YYNGEE. As DNA, the CDR3 is TGTGCCAGCAGCGTAGAGTCCAGTGTGCAGGGGGCCAACGTCCTGACTTTC. This sequence encodes CASSVESSVQGANVLTF.

The chain couples TRBV29-1 to TRBJ2-1; TRBD2 agrees at 14 bases. From germline, CDR1 is SQVTM and CDR2 ANQGSEA. The junction had 8 bases not matched to a gene; V was cut back by 6 bases and J by 4 bases. CDR3 length equals 16 residues. The CDR3: CSVEGLAGEGYNEQFF. CDR3 DNA sequence: TGCAGCGTCGAGGGACTAGCGGGAGAAGGTTACAATGAGCAGTTCTTC.

The rearrangement uses TRBV13 and TRBJ2-7; 10 bases map to TRBD2. CDR3 length: 15 residues. Germline CDR1 reads PRHDT; CDR2 reads FYEKMQ (reference sequence). J lost 4 bases, V lost 0 bases, and 3 bases had no gene match. The DNA for the CDR3 is TGTGCCAGCAGCTTAGGGCTAGCGGGGGTTTACGAGCAGTACTTC. Protein product: CASSLGLAGVYEQYF.

The chain couples TRBV10-3 to TRBJ2-1; 12 nucleotides align to TRBD2. The CDR3 length is 15 residues. Looked up from germline, CDR1 is ENHRY and CDR2 is SYGVKD. V lost 2 bases to trimming and J lost 7 bases; unmatched junction nucleotides: 3. This CDR3 is CAISELAGGQNEQFF. CDR3 DNA: TGTGCCATCAGTGAGCTAGCGGGGGGGCAAAATGAGCAGTTCTTC.

The chain uses TRBV7-3 and TRBJ1-5; D is perhaps TRBD1 (5 bases). Trimming removed 7 bases from V and 4 bases from J, with 26 bases in between. The germline V gene has CDR1 SGHTA and CDR2 FQGTGA. The CDR3 sequence is 18 residues long. The CDR3 loop reads CASTGTGSVGGGNQPQHF. The CDR3 DNA reads TGTGCCAGCACGGGTACGGGATCCGTGGGGGGAGGTAATCAGCCCCAGCATTTT.

V and J are TRBV5-1 and TRBJ2-2, with 12 bases that match TRBD2. After removal of 3 bases from V and 5 bases from J, the junction contained 8 bases not matched to a gene. CDR3 length: 17 amino acids. Germline loops: CDR1 SGHRS, CDR2 YFSETQ. The CDR3 region has the DNA TGCGCCAGCAGCTGGCTAGCGGGGGGGCCTCGGACCGGGGAGCTGTTTTTT. This translates into CASSWLAGGPRTGELFF.

The chain recombines TRBV5-1 with TRBJ2-2; 13 bases agree with TRBD2. Trimming removed 4 bases from V and 3 bases from J; junction bases left unmatched: 6. The CDR3 sequence is 17 residues long. The germline CDR1 and CDR2 sequences are SGHRS and YFSETQ. The CDR3 protein is CASSHLTSGRYTGELFF. In nucleotides, the CDR3 is TGCGCCAGCAGCCATTTGACTAGCGGGAGGTACACCGGGGAGCTGTTTTTT.

This clone has more than one count but fewer than ten. V usage is TRBV6-6 and J usage is TRBJ2-7; unclear D gene. The V gene lost 0 bases and the J gene lost 6 bases, with 9 bases spanning the gap. The CDR3 has 13 residues. Germline V gene data show CDR1 as MNHNY and CDR2 as SVGAGI (reference sequence). CDR3 loop: CASSYSFVSEQYF. In DNA, the CDR3 is TGTGCCAGCAGTTACTCGTTTGTGAGCGAGCAGTACTTC.

The rearrangement joins TRBV25-1 to TRBJ1-6; no firm D call. V was pared by 6 bases and J by 1 base, with 10 bases between. Looked up from germline, CDR1 is MGHDK and CDR2 is SYGVNS. The CDR3 loop spans 15 amino acids. Here the CDR3 reads CASSQSGSYNSPLHF. CDR3 bases: TGTGCCAGCAGCCAGTCAGGATCCTATAATTCACCCCTCCACTTT.

The chain has TRBV30 and TRBJ1-2; D may be TRBD1 (5 bases). This CDR3 is built from 12 residues. Germline CDR1 reads GTSNPN; CDR2 reads SVGIG (reference sequence). Between the trimmed V and J ends, which lost 4 bases and 3 bases, there was a span of 9 bases. For the CDR3, the DNA is TGTGCCTGGACAGGGCGGTACTATGGCTACACCTTC. This translates into CAWTGRYYGYTF.

This clone was seen only a few times. The genes are TRBV27 and TRBJ2-3; 8 positions agree with TRBD1. The germline V gene encodes CDR1 MNHEY and CDR2 SMNVEV (reference sequence). CDR3 length: 14 residues. V was pared by 6 bases and J by 6 bases, with 8 bases of the junction left unmatched. CDR3 protein: CASSLGQGWDTQYF. CDR3 bases: TGTGCCAGCAGCCTAGGACAGGGATGGGATACGCAGTATTTT.

The CDR3 DNA follows: TGCGCCAGCAGCCAAGACGGGACAGGGATTTACGAGCAGTACTTC. It is translated as CASSQDGTGIYEQYF. V and J are TRBV4-1 and TRBJ2-5; 9 nucleotides align to TRBD1. The end of the DNA fits TRBJ2-7 better, so the J call may be wrong. Germline CDR1 and CDR2: MGHRA and YSYEKL. This CDR3 contains 15 residues.

V and J are TRBV9 and TRBJ1-2; 8 bases match TRBD1. The J segment lost 2 bases and the V segment lost 3 bases, leaving 3 bases of the junction unmatched. Germline lookup yields CDR1 SGDLS and CDR2 YYNGEE. The length of the CDR3 is 14 residues. Here the CDR3 reads CASSGTGGNYGYTF. DNA for the CDR3: TGTGCCAGCAGCGGCACAGGGGGGAACTATGGCTACACCTTC.

The rearrangement uses TRBV11-2 and TRBJ2-1; perhaps TRBD2 as D (6 bases). Germline V gives CDR1 SGHAT, CDR2 FQNNGV. The length of the CDR3 is 14 residues. Trimming removed 5 bases at V and 2 bases at J, with 10 bases between. The CDR3 nucleotides are TGTGCCAGCAGCCCGGGAGAGGCCTACAATGAGCAGTTCTTC. Translating gives CASSPGEAYNEQFF.

This clone was seen a handful of times. The V and J genes are TRBV7-2 and TRBJ2-5, with a tentative D call TRBD2 (5 bases). Germline assignment: CDR1 SGHTA and CDR2 FQGNSA. Trimming pared 3 bases from V and 2 bases from J, leaving 13 bases between. The CDR3 is made up of 15 amino acids. The CDR3 loop is CASSFWAGPQETQYF. Here the CDR3 DNA reads TGTGCCAGCAGCTTCTGGGCGGGCCCACAAGAGACCCAGTACTTC.

Details on this clone: Sequence at one end of the junction differs from germline and may be a read error. This chain connects TRBV6-5 to TRBJ2-7; 10 positions agree with TRBD1. Germline CDR1 MNHEY, CDR2 SVGAGI. CDR3 size: 15 residues. This CDR3 is CASSIGQGVAYEQCF. CDR3 bases: TGTGCCAGCAGTATCGGACAGGGGGTCGCCTACGAGCAGTGCTTC.

The chain is built from TRBV7-6 and TRBJ2-5; 8 bases map to TRBD1. CDR3 length: 17 amino acids. The trim removed 1 base at V and 3 bases at J, leaving 10 bases unmatched. Per the germline V gene, CDR1 is SGHVS and CDR2 is FNYEAQ. CDR3 sequence (DNA): TGTGCCAGCAGCTTAGGGCCGGGACAGGAATTGAAAGAGACCCAGTACTTC. Its protein is CASSLGPGQELKETQYF.

This clone was observed a few times. The chain carries TRBV15 and TRBJ2-3, with 8 bases matching TRBD1. Trimming took 8 bases from V and 2 from J; bases not matched to a gene: 3. This CDR3 region has 13 residues. Germline V gene lookup returns CDR1 LNHNV and CDR2 YYDKDF (reference sequence). The CDR3 DNA reads TGTGCCACCTCACAGGGGGTCACAGATACGCAGTATTTT. This translates into CATSQGVTDTQYF.

The chain couples TRBV7-2 to TRBJ2-5, with 9 bases matching TRBD2. V dropped 3 bases and J dropped 5; count of bases not matched to a gene: 4. The CDR3 is 14 amino acids. Germline CDR1 SGHTA, CDR2 FQGNSA. As DNA, the CDR3 is TGTGCCAGCAGCTTCCAGCGGGGGGATGAGACCCAGTACTTC. As protein: CASSFQRGDETQYF.

The table lists this clone with a few counts. V gene TRBV7-9 combines with J gene TRBJ1-6; D unclear. The CDR3 totals 12 residues. The V gene's germline CDR1 is SEHNR and CDR2 FQNEAQ (reference sequence). V gave up 8 bases and J gave up 6 bases, with 8 bases separating them. The CDR3 loop is CASCPGNSPLHF. The CDR3 nucleotides are TGTGCCAGCTGTCCCGGTAATTCACCCCTCCACTTT.

A word on this clone: One end of the junction varies from germline; a read error may be responsible. The rearrangement joins TRBV7-7 to TRBJ1-2, with a tentative D call TRBD1 (6 bases). The CDR3 sequence is 13 residues long. Germline V gene lookup returns CDR1 SSHAT and CDR2 FNYEAQ (reference sequence). The CDR3 sequence: CASSVVAGAGYTF. CDR3 in DNA: TGTGCTAGCAGCGTTGTCGCAGGGGCGGGCTACACCTTC.

This clone came up a few times. The chain carries TRBV18 and TRBJ1-1, with 8 nucleotides matching TRBD1. Trimming removed 4 bases from V and 4 bases from J; junction bases left unmatched: 8. CDR1 and CDR2 from the germline V gene are KGHSH and LQKENI. The CDR3 extends over 15 amino acids. CDR3 bases: TGTGCCAGCTCACTAACGACAGGGGATAGCACTGAAGCTTTCTTT. Protein: CASSLTTGDSTEAFF.